This T cell receptor (beta chain) was observed in a study of response to subunit inactivated influenza vaccine. There are 15 residues in the CDR3. Trimming cost V 6 bases and J 3 bases, with 15 bases left between them. The germline gives CDR1 ENHRY, CDR2 SYGVKD. This clonotype was observed at least ten times. Its antigen is unknown. Study-wide results and caveats: Authors proposed each seasonal influenza vaccination draws in few new T cells.

TCRdb reanalysed the RT-PCR reads using MiXCR and keeps one entry per CDR3 protein. This table has some 500,000 distinct CDR3 sequences, 10% to 15% appearing once. This sequence was found in a middle-aged man who received an inactivated influenza vaccine. The input for sequencing was PBMCs from blood, taken roughly 48 days after vaccination. This chain joins TRBV10-3 and TRBJ2-1, with TRBD2 as a possible D gene (7 bases). The CDR3 DNA follows: TGTGCCATCAGGGCGGGGGCGGAACACTACAATGAGCAGTTCTTC. Translated, it gives CAIRAGAEHYNEQFF.